A single sample gave rise to the 25 T cell receptor beta chains below, sequenced in a study of blood T cells in healthy people across ages. Together with a sample-barcoded 5' primer, a J-beta primer mix was included in a second PCR lasting roughly 7 to 11 cycles. TCRdb redid the calling of the 5' RACE reads with MiXCR, one entry per CDR3 protein. The sample holds about 2 million distinct CDR3 sequences, around half seen once. Material for sequencing was blood. The receptors originated from a woman between 40 and 50 years old in good health.

Worth noting for this clonotype: The junction does not match germline at one end; this may be a read error. The V and J genes are TRBV11-1 and TRBJ2-5, with 9 bases that match TRBD2. The germline V gene encodes CDR1 SGHAT and CDR2 FQDESV (reference sequence). The CDR3 sequence is 16 residues long. CDR3 sequence reads: CASSPLAGYPQEAQYF. CDR3 nucleotides: TGTGCCAGCAGCCCTCTAGCGGGGTACCCCCAAGAGGCCCAGTACTTC.

The chain employs TRBV5-1 and TRBJ1-2, with 8 bases fitting TRBD1. CDR1 SGHRS and CDR2 YFSETQ come from the germline V gene. V dropped 2 bases and J dropped 7; count of bases not matched to a gene: 10. The CDR3 length is 15 residues. CDR3: CASSFGQGLGSGYTF. In nucleotides, the CDR3 is TGCGCCAGCAGCTTCGGACAGGGCCTAGGGTCTGGCTACACCTTC. Filled out from reference TRBV5-1 and TRBJ1-2, the complete variable domain reads KAGVTQTPRYLIKTRGQQVTLSCSPISGHRSVSWYQQTPGQGLQFLFEYFSETQRNKGNFPGRFSGRQFSNSRSEMNVSTLELGDSALYLCASSFGQGLGSGYTFGSGTRLTVV.

This clonotype has more than one count but fewer than ten. This chain joins TRBV4-2 and TRBJ2-1; TRBD1 matches at 7 bases. CDR1 and CDR2 (germline): LGHNA, YNFKEQ. J gave up 3 bases and V 1 base, and 3 bases lay outside the gene matches. The CDR3 is 15 amino acids. The CDR3 spells CASSQAGDSYNEQFF. The CDR3 coding sequence is TGTGCCAGCAGCCAAGCCGGGGACAGCTACAATGAGCAGTTCTTC.

Turning to this clonotype: An end of the junction does not agree with germline; a read error may underlie this. The chain employs TRBV25-1 and TRBJ2-3; 10 positions agree with TRBD1. The CDR3 length is 16 residues. Germline loops: CDR1 MGHDK, CDR2 SYGVNS. The CDR3 bases are TGTACCAGCAGTGAAATCGGGACAGGGGAAACAGATACGCAGTATTTT. It yields the protein CTSSEIGTGETDTQYF.

Comment on this clonotype: Mismatch with germline at one junction end may stem from a read error. The V call is TRBV28, the J call TRBJ2-3, with no clear D. Germline V gene lookup returns CDR1 MDHEN and CDR2 SYDVKM. The CDR3 contains 13 residues. The CDR3 loop reads CASSSQYTDTRYF. Written as DNA, the CDR3 is TGTGCCAGCAGTAGCCAGTACACAGATACGCGGTATTTT.

The V gene is TRBV20-1, the J gene TRBJ2-3, with 12 bases identical to TRBD2. CDR3 length: 13 residues. CDR1 is DFQATT and CDR2 is SNEGSKA in the germline V gene (reference sequence). Trimming at V came to 6 bases and at J to 7 bases, leaving 5 bases not matched to a gene. The CDR3 protein is CSALAGGQYTQYF. The CDR3, as DNA: TGCAGTGCCCTAGCGGGGGGGCAATATACGCAGTATTTT.

This sequence joins TRBV6-1 and TRBJ2-5; TRBD2 might be the D (5 bases). Germline V gene sequence: CDR1 MNHNS, CDR2 SASEGT. The CDR3 is made up of 14 amino acids. Trimming stripped 4 bases from V and 5 bases from J, with 14 bases between. CDR3 coding DNA: TGTGCCAGCAGTGGATCGTGGGGAGAGGAGACCCAGTACTTC. It encodes CASSGSWGEETQYF.

The J gene is TRBJ2-1, the V gene TRBV7-3, with TRBD2 as a possible D gene (6 bases). Between the trimmed V and J ends, which lost 4 bases and 8 bases, there was a span of 12 bases. Germline V gene sequence: CDR1 SGHTA, CDR2 FQGTGA. The CDR3 covers 13 residues. The CDR3 here is CASSWGTQDEQFF. The DNA for the CDR3 is TGTGCCAGCAGCTGGGGGACTCAGGATGAGCAGTTCTTC.

J is TRBJ2-1 and V is TRBV27; D remains unclear. The CDR3 loop spans 15 amino acids. Trimming removed 4 bases from V and 3 bases from J, with 13 bases in between. Germline loops: CDR1 MNHEY, CDR2 SMNVEV (reference sequence). CDR3 region: CASSSQEHLYNEQFF. The CDR3, as DNA: TGTGCCAGCAGTTCCCAAGAACACCTCTACAATGAGCAGTTCTTC.

This clonotype was seen only a few times. The rearrangement uses TRBV13 and TRBJ2-4, with D perhaps TRBD1 or TRBD2 (6 bases each). The DNA end favors TRBJ2-7, so the J call may be wrong. The CDR3 is made up of 16 amino acids. Germline assignment: CDR1 PRHDT and CDR2 FYEKMQ (reference sequence). CDR3: CASSLRGGGGIYEQYF. The CDR3 nucleotides are TGTGCCAGCAGCTTAAGGGGTGGAGGGGGAATTTACGAGCAGTACTTC.

This clonotype was observed at least ten times. This rearrangement joins TRBV7-2 to TRBJ2-7; 7 nucleotides match TRBD1. The V gene end was trimmed by 6 bases and the J gene end by 1 base; junction bases not matched to a gene: 9. This CDR3 has 15 amino acids. Germline-derived CDR1 and CDR2 are SGHTA and FQGNSA. The CDR3 is CASSSMLGQSYEQYF. CDR3 DNA: TGTGCCAGCAGTTCAATGTTGGGACAGTCCTACGAGCAGTACTTC. Full variable domain (remainder filled in from reference TRBV7-2 and TRBJ2-7): GAGVSQSPSNKVTEKGKDVELRCDPISGHTALYWYRQSLGQGLEFLIYFQGNSAPDKSGLPSDRFSAERTGGSVSTLTIQRTQQEDSAVYLCASSSMLGQSYEQYFGPGTRLTVT.

This chain joins TRBV3-1 and TRBJ2-3, with TRBD2 as a possible D gene (6 bases). Germline V gene data show CDR1 as LGHDT and CDR2 as YNNKEL (reference sequence). CDR3 length equals 19 residues. V was pared by 5 bases and J by 4 bases, with 28 bases between. The CDR3 DNA sequence: TGTGCCAGCAGCTCAGGGACTGTCGTTATAGAGGCGCCTCCAGATACGCAGTATTTT. It is translated as CASSSGTVVIEAPPDTQYF.

Comment on this clonotype: One end of the junction is discordant with germline, which a read error may explain. This chain links TRBV15 with TRBJ1-2, with D tentatively TRBD1 (6 bases). This CDR3 region has 14 residues. Germline V CDR1 and CDR2: LNHNV, YYDKDF (reference sequence). The DNA of the CDR3 is TGTGTCACCAACCCTGCTGCAGGGGACTATGGCTACACCTTC. Its translation: CVTNPAAGDYGYTF.

V is TRBV19 and J is TRBJ1-2; D is perhaps TRBD1 (5 bases). Germline V CDR1 and CDR2: LNHDA, SQIVND (reference sequence). CDR3 length equals 13 residues. The germline V and J ends were trimmed by 6 bases and 8 bases, with 16 bases remaining between them. This CDR3 reads CASSTSGADGYTF. The CDR3 DNA reads TGTGCCAGTAGCACCAGCGGGGCTGACGGCTACACCTTC.

This clonotype was detected a few times. This sequence joins TRBV6-2 or TRBV6-3 and TRBJ2-1, with 11 bases that match TRBD2. CDR3 size: 14 residues. Germline loops: CDR1 MNHEY, CDR2 SVGEGT. J was trimmed by 4 bases and V by 6 bases; bases with no gene match: 2. In DNA, the CDR3 is TGTGCCAGCAGGACTAGCGGGGTATACAATGAGCAGTTCTTC. Translated: CASRTSGVYNEQFF.

This clonotype was seen only a few times. The chain is built from TRBV9 and TRBJ2-3; D assignment may be TRBD1 or TRBD2 (6 bases each). Germline V gene sequence: CDR1 SGDLS, CDR2 YYNGEE. The length of the CDR3 is 15 residues. V lost 4 bases and J lost 4, with 16 bases in between. The CDR3 protein is CASSKGGSLADTQYF. For the CDR3, the DNA is TGTGCCAGCAGCAAGGGGGGTAGCCTCGCAGATACGCAGTATTTT.

Note on this clonotype: At one end the junction does not follow the germline gene, possibly because of a read error. The genes are TRBV4-1 and TRBJ1-5; a weak D match, TRBD1 (5 bases). CDR1 is MGHRA, CDR2 YSYEKL, per germline. The CDR3 consists of 15 residues. CDR3 DNA: TGCGCCAGCAGCTATGACGGGGCCGCCAATCAGCCCCGGCATTTT. This translates into CASSYDGAANQPRHF.

In the case of this clonotype: One end of the junction does not line up with germline, which may come from a read error. This chain links TRBV4-2 with TRBJ2-1; 7 bases align to TRBD2. Looked up from germline, CDR1 is LGHNA and CDR2 is YNFKEQ. The CDR3 runs 13 residues. Written as DNA, the CDR3 is TGTGCCGGCAGCCATCCGGGGGGCAATGAGCAGTTCTTC. Its translation: CAGSHPGGNEQFF.

This sequence joins TRBV7-8 and TRBJ1-5; maybe TRBD1 (6 bases). Trimming cost V 2 bases and J 9 bases, with 11 bases left between them. The CDR3 is 13 residues long. Per germline, CDR1 SGHVS and CDR2 FQNEAQ. In nucleotides, the CDR3 is TGTGCCAGCAGCTTACAGGGGCTTGGGCCCCAGCATTTT. As protein: CASSLQGLGPQHF.

This chain joins TRBV7-2 and TRBJ1-2; TRBD1 matches at 7 bases. The trim removed 5 bases at V and 7 bases at J, leaving 16 bases unmatched. Per germline, CDR1 SGHTA and CDR2 FQGNSA. There are 16 residues in the CDR3. The CDR3, as DNA: TGTGCCAGCAGCGCGAGAATCGGAACCCAGGGGGGTGGCTACACCTTC. Translation: CASSARIGTQGGGYTF.

This clonotype was seen more than once but under ten times. The chain uses TRBV29-1 and TRBJ1-2, with a tentative D call TRBD1 (6 bases). The CDR3 extends over 13 amino acids. V was pared by 7 bases and J by 4 bases, with 16 bases between. Germline V lookup: CDR1 SQVTM, CDR2 ANQGSEA. CDR3 region: CSAFKTGGYGYTF. The CDR3 region has the DNA TGCAGCGCCTTCAAGACAGGCGGCTATGGCTACACCTTC. The whole variable domain, remainder taken from reference TRBV29-1 and TRBJ1-2, is SAVISQKPSRDICQRGTSLTIQCQVDSQVTMMFWYRQQPGQSLTLIATANQGSEATYESGFVIDKFPISRPNLTFSTLTVSNMSPEDSSIYLCSAFKTGGYGYTFGSGTRLTVV.

The V gene is TRBV5-6, the J gene TRBJ2-5; no firm D call. The V and J ends lost 4 bases and 1 base respectively, with 11 bases between them. The length of the CDR3 is 14 residues. Per germline, CDR1 SGHDT and CDR2 YYEEEE. CDR3 sequence (DNA): TGTGCCAGCAGCGTTCTGGGCACCCAAGAGACCCAGTACTTC. Translated: CASSVLGTQETQYF.

This clonotype was counted a few times. The chain is built from TRBV20-1 and TRBJ2-5; D may be TRBD2 (6 bases). Germline CDR1 DFQATT, CDR2 SNEGSKA (reference sequence). V gave up 3 bases and J gave up 5 bases, with 16 bases separating them. This CDR3 region has 14 residues. CDR3 residues: CSASRGGTAETQYF. DNA of the CDR3: TGCAGTGCTAGTAGGGGAGGTACTGCGGAGACCCAGTACTTC.

The gene calls are TRBV4-1 and TRBJ1-5; D unclear. The CDR3 runs 13 residues. Trimming took 1 base from V and 6 from J, leaving 7 bases between them. Germline CDR1 is MGHRA and CDR2 is YSYEKL. The CDR3 sequence is CASSQVGIQPQHF. The DNA of the CDR3 is TGCGCCAGCAGCCAAGTGGGGATTCAGCCCCAGCATTTT.

The chain recombines TRBV15 with TRBJ2-3; the D is unclear. V lost 1 base to trimming and J lost 2 bases, with 10 bases between them. Germline V CDR1 and CDR2: LNHNV, YYDKDF (reference sequence). The CDR3 has 15 residues. The CDR3 spells CATSRAGRYTDTQYF. CDR3 nucleotides: TGTGCCACCAGCAGAGCGGGCAGATACACAGATACGCAGTATTTT.